This entry describes one TCR beta chain. The data are from a study of T cell changes during pregnancy in multiple sclerosis. V gave up 6 bases and J gave up 2 bases, with 9 bases separating them. The CDR3 is made up of 12 amino acids. Germline V CDR1 and CDR2: SQVTM, ANQGSEA. Libraries were prepared by immunoSEQ multiplex PCR; TCRdb keeps only in-frame clonotypes and omits some of them. This table has tens of thousands of clones, just over 90% appearing once. The clonotype originates from a female donor with multiple sclerosis, enrolled in a pregnancy study. Sequencing used PBMCs (not recorded whether the cells were cultured). The chain joins TRBV29-1 to TRBJ2-3; D remains ambiguous. CDR3 nucleotides: TGCAGCGTAGGAGTTCTCACAGATACGCAGTATTTT. The encoded protein is CSVGVLTDTQYF.